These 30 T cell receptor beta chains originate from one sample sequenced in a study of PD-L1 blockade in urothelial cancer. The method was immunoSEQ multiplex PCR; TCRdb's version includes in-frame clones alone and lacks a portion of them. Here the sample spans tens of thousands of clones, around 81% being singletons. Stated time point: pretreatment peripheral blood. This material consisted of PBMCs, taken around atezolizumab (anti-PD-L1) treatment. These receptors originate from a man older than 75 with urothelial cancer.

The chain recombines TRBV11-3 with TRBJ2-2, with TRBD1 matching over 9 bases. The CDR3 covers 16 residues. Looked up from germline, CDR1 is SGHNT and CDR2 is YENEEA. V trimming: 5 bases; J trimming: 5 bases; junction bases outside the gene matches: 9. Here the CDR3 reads CASSPGTGRGTGELFF. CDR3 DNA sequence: TGTGCCAGCAGCCCCGGGACAGGGAGGGGAACCGGGGAGCTGTTTTTT. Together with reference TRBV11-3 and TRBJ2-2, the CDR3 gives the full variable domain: EAGVVQSPRYKIIEKKQPVAFWCNPISGHNTLYWYLQNLGQGPELLIRYENEEAVDDSQLPKDRFSAERLKGVDSTLKIQPAELGDSAVYLCASSPGTGRGTGELFFGEGSRLTVL.

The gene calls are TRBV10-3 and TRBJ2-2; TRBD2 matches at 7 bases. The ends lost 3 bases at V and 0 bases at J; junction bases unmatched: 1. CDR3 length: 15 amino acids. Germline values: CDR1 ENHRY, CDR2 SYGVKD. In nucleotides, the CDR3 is TGTGCCATCAGTGAAACTAGCGCGAACACCGGGGAGCTGTTTTTT. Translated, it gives CAISETSANTGELFF.

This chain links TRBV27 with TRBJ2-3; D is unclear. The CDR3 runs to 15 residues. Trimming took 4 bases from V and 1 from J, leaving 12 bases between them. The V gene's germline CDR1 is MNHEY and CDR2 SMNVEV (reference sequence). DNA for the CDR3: TGTGCCAGCAGTTCGGTCCTCTCCGGCACAGATACGCAGTATTTT. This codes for CASSSVLSGTDTQYF.

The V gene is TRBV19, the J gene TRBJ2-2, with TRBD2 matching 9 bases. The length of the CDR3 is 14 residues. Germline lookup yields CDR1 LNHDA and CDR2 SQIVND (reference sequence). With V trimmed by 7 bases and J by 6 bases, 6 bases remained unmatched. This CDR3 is CASKGGLASGELFF. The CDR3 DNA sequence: TGTGCCAGTAAAGGGGGACTAGCATCCGGGGAGCTGTTTTTT.

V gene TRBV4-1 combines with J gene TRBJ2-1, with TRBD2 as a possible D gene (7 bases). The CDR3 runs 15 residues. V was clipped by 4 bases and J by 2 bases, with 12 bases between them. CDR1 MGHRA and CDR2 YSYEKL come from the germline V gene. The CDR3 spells CASSRGGGTYNEQFF. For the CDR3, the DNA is TGCGCCAGCAGCCGGGGCGGGGGCACCTACAATGAGCAGTTCTTC.

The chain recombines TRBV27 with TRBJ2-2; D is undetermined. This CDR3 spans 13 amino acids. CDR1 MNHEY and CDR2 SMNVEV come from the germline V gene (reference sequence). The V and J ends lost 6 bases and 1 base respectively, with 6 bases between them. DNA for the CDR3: TGTGCCAGCAGAGGCGGGAACACCGGGGAGCTGTTTTTT. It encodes CASRGGNTGELFF.

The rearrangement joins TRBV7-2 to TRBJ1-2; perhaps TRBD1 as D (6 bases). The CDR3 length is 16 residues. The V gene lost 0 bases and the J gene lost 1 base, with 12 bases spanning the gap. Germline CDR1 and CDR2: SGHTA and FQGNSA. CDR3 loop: CASSLAKSGDNYGYTF. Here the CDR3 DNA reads TGTGCCAGCAGCTTAGCAAAGTCAGGGGATAACTATGGCTACACCTTC.

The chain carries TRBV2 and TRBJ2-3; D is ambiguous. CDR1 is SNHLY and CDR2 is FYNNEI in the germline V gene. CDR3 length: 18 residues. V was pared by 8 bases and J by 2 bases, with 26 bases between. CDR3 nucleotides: TGTGCCAGCGCCCTCCCTTCGAAGCCTGGAGTACCCACAGATACGCAGTATTTT. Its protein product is CASALPSKPGVPTDTQYF.

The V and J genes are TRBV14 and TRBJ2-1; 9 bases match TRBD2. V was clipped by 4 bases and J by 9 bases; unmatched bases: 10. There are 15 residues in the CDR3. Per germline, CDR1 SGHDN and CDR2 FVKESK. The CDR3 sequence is CASSLAGGRGGEQFF. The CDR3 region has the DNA TGTGCCAGCAGCCTGGCGGGCGGGAGGGGTGGTGAGCAGTTCTTC.

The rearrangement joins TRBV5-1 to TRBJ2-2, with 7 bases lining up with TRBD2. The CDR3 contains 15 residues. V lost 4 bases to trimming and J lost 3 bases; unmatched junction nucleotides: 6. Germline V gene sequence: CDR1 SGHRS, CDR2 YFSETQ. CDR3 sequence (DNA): TGCGCCAGCAGCCCCGGGACTACCTACACCGGGGAGCTGTTTTTT. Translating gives CASSPGTTYTGELFF. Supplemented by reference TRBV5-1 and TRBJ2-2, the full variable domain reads KAGVTQTPRYLIKTRGQQVTLSCSPISGHRSVSWYQQTPGQGLQFLFEYFSETQRNKGNFPGRFSGRQFSNSRSEMNVSTLELGDSALYLCASSPGTTYTGELFFGEGSRLTVL.

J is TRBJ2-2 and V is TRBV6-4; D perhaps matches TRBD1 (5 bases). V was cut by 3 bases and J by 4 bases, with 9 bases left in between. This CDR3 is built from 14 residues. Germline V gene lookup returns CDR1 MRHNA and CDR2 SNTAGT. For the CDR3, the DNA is TGTGCCAGCAGTGAACAAGGGGTCACCGGGGAGCTGTTTTTT. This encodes CASSEQGVTGELFF.

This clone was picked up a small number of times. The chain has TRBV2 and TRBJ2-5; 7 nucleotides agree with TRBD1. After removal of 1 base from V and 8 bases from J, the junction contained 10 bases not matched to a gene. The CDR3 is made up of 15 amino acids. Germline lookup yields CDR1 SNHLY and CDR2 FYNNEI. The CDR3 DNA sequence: TGTGCCAGCAGTGAAGAGGGTGGGGCAGGGGGAACCCAGTACTTC. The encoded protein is CASSEEGGAGGTQYF.

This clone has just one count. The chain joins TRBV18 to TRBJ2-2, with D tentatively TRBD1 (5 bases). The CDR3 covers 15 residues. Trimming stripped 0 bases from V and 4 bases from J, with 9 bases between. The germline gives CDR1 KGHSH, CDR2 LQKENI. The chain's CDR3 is CASSPPSRVTGELFF. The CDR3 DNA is TGTGCCAGCTCACCACCGTCCAGGGTCACCGGGGAGCTGTTTTTT.

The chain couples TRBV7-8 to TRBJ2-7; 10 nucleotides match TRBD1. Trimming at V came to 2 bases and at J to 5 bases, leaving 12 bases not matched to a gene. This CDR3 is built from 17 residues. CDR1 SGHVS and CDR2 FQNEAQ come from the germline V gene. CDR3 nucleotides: TGTGCCAGCAGCTTATGGGATGGGACAGGGGAATCGGACGAGCAGTACTTC. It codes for CASSLWDGTGESDEQYF.

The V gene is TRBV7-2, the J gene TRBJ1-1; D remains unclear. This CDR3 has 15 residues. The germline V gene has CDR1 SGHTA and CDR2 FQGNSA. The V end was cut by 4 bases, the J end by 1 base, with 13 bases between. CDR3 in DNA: TGTGCCAGCAGCTCCCTTGGAGTTAAGAACACTGAAGCTTTCTTT. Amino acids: CASSSLGVKNTEAFF.

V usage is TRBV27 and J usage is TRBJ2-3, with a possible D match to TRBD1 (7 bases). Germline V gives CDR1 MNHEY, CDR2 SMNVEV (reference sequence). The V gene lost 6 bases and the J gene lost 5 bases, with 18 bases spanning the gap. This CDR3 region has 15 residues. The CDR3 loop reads CASRRPGQRVDTQYF. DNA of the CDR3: TGTGCCAGCAGGCGACCGGGACAGCGGGTAGATACGCAGTATTTT.

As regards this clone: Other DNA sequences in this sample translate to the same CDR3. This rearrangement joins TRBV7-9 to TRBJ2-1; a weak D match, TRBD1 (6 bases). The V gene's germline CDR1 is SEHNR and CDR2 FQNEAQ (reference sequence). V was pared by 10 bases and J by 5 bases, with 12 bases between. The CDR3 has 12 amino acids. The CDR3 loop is CANSRGDNEQFF. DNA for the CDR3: TGTGCCAACTCCAGGGGAGACAATGAGCAGTTCTTC.

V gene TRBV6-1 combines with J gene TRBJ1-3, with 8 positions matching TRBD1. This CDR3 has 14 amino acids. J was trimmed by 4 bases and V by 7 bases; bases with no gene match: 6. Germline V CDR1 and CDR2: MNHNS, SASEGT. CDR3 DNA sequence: TGTGCCAGCATCCGGACAGGGAGGGGAAACACCATATATTTT. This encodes CASIRTGRGNTIYF.

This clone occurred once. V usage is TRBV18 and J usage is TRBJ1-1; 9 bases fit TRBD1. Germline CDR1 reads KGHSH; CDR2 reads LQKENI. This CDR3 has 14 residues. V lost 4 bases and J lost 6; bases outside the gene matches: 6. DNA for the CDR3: TGTGCCAGCTCACTAAACAGGGGGCAGTCTGAAGCTTTCTTT. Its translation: CASSLNRGQSEAFF. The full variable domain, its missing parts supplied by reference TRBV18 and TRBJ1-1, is NAGVMQNPRHLVRRRGQEARLRCSPMKGHSHVYWYRQLPEEGLKFMVYLQKENIIDESGMPKERFSAEFPKEGPSILRIQQVVRGDSAAYFCASSLNRGQSEAFFGQGTRLTVV.

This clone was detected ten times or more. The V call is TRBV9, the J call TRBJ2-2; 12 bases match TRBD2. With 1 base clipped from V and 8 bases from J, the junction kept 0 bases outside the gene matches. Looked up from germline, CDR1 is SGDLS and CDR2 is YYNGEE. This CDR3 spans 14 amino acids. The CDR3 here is CASSVLAGGGELFF. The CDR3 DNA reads TGTGCCAGCAGCGTACTAGCGGGAGGGGGGGAGCTGTTTTTT. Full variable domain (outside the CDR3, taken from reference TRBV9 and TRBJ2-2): DSGVTQTPKHLITATGQRVTLRCSPRSGDLSVYWYQQSLDQGLQFLIQYYNGEERAKGNILERFSAQQFPDLHSELNLSSLELGDSALYFCASSVLAGGGELFFGEGSRLTVL.

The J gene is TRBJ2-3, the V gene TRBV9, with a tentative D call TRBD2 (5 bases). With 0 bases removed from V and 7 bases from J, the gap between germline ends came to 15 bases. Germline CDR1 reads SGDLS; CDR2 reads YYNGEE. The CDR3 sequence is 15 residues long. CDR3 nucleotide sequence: TGTGCCAGCAGCGTAGCTGGCGGGCTCGAGTATACGCAGTATTTT. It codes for CASSVAGGLEYTQYF. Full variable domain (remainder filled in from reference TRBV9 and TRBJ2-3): DSGVTQTPKHLITATGQRVTLRCSPRSGDLSVYWYQQSLDQGLQFLIQYYNGEERAKGNILERFSAQQFPDLHSELNLSSLELGDSALYFCASSVAGGLEYTQYFGPGTRLTVL.

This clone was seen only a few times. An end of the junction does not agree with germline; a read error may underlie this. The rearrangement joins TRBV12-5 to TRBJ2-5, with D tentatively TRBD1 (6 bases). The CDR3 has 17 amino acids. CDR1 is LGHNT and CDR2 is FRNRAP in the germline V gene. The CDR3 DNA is TGTGCTAGTGGCTTGGGCCGGGACACAAGCCCGGAGGAGACCCAGTACTTC. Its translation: CASGLGRDTSPEETQYF.

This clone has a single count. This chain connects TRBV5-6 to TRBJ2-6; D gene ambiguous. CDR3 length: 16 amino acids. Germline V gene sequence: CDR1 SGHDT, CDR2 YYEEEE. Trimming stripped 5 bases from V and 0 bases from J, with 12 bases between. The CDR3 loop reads CASSWYKPSGANVLTF. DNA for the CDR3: TGTGCCAGCAGTTGGTATAAGCCCTCTGGGGCCAACGTCCTGACTTTC.

CDR3 sequence: CASSPGLAGNVYEQYF. In DNA form, the CDR3 reads TGTGCCAGCAGCCCGGGACTAGCGGGCAATGTATACGAGCAGTACTTC. The chain combines TRBV4-2 with TRBJ2-7, with 12 bases lining up with TRBD2. V shed 4 bases, J shed 4 bases, and the junction held 8 bases outside the gene matches. Germline assignment: CDR1 LGHNA and CDR2 YNFKEQ. The length of the CDR3 is 16 residues.

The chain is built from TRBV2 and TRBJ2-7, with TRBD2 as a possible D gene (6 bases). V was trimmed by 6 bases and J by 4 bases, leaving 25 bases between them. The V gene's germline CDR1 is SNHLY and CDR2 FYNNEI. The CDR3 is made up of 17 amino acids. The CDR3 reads CASRGVDYRRPSYEQYF. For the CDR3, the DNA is TGTGCCAGCAGAGGGGTGGACTATCGCAGACCCTCGTACGAGCAGTACTTC.

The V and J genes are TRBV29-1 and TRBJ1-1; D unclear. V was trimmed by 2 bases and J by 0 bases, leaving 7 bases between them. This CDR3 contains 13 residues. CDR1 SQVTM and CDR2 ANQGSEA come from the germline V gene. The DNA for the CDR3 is TGCAGCGTTGAACGGCGGTTGAACACTGAAGCTTTCTTT. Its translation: CSVERRLNTEAFF.

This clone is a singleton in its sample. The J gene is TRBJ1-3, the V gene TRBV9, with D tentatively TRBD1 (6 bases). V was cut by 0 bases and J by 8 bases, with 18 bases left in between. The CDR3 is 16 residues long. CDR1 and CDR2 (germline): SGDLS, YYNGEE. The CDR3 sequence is CASSVVAGEYTHTIYF. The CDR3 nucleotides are TGTGCCAGCAGCGTAGTTGCAGGGGAGTATACCCACACCATATATTTT.

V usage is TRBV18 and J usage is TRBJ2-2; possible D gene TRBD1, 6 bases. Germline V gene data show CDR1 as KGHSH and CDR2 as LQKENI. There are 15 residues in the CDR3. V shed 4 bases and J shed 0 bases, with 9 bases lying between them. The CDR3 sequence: CASSQGHANTGELFF. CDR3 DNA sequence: TGTGCCAGCTCACAGGGACACGCGAACACCGGGGAGCTGTTTTTT.

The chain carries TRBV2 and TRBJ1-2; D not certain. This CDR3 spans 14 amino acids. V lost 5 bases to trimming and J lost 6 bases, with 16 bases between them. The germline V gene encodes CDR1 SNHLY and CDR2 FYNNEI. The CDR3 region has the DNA TGTGCCAGCAGTTACCGGGATCTATCGAATGGCTACACCTTC. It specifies CASSYRDLSNGYTF. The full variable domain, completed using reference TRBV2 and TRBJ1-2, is EPEVTQTPSHQVTQMGQEVILRCVPISNHLYFYWYRQILGQKVEFLVSFYNNEISEKSEIFDDQFSVERPDGSNFTLKIRSTKLEDSAMYFCASSYRDLSNGYTFGSGTRLTVV.

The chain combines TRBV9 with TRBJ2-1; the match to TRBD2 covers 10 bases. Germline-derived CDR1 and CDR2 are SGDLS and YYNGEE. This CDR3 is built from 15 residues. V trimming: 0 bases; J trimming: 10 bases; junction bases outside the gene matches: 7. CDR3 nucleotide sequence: TGTGCCAGCAGCGTAGAAACTAGCGGGAAGGGAGAGCAGTTCTTC. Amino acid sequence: CASSVETSGKGEQFF. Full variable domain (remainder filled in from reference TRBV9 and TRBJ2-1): DSGVTQTPKHLITATGQRVTLRCSPRSGDLSVYWYQQSLDQGLQFLIQYYNGEERAKGNILERFSAQQFPDLHSELNLSSLELGDSALYFCASSVETSGKGEQFFGPGTRLTVL.